These 6 T cell receptor beta chains were all obtained from the same sample, sequenced in a study of identical twins. TCRdb re-called the 5' RACE reads with MiXCR, one entry per CDR3 protein. This sample carries about 550,000 distinct CDR3 sequences, under 25% of them seen once, and the ten largest clones take more than 0.4%. The sample was also reused in another study, on yellow fever vaccine responses in identical twins.

Sequencing used CD4+ T cells sorted from blood. These receptors originate from a woman aged 18-29 years in good health.

This clonotype was seen a handful of times. The chain joins TRBV7-7 to TRBJ2-3; D ambiguous. The V end lost 4 bases, the J end lost 5 bases, and 16 bases lay between the germline ends. Germline-derived CDR1 and CDR2 are SSHAT and FNYEAQ (reference sequence). The CDR3 runs to 15 residues. The CDR3 region is CASSSLGRSGDTQYF. The CDR3 nucleotides read TGTGCCAGCAGCTCCTTAGGGCGCAGTGGAGATACGCAGTATTTT.

This chain joins TRBV10-3 and TRBJ2-1; D unresolved. Trimming removed 1 base from V and 8 bases from J, with 6 bases in between. CDR3 size: 12 residues. From germline, CDR1 is ENHRY and CDR2 SYGVKD. The CDR3 loop reads CAISEYVDEQFF. CDR3 sequence (DNA): TGTGCCATCAGTGAGTATGTCGATGAGCAGTTCTTC.

The chain uses TRBV5-1 and TRBJ2-7, with TRBD2 identical over 11 bases. CDR3 length equals 15 residues. Germline assignment: CDR1 SGHRS and CDR2 YFSETQ. The V and J ends lost 3 bases and 4 bases, in that order; junction bases with no gene match: 6. The CDR3 DNA reads TGCGCCAGCAGCTCCGGGACTAGCGGCCCTTACGAGCAGTACTTC. Its protein is CASSSGTSGPYEQYF.

This clonotype was seen only a few times. The chain couples TRBV20-1 to TRBJ2-4, with TRBD2 identical over 12 bases. Unmatched junction bases numbered 9, after V lost 3 bases and J lost 0 bases. The CDR3 is 18 residues long. From germline, CDR1 is DFQATT and CDR2 SNEGSKA (reference sequence). The CDR3 here is CSASSPSGGAVAKNIQYF. DNA of the CDR3: TGCAGTGCTAGCTCTCCTAGCGGGGGGGCGGTAGCCAAAAACATTCAGTACTTC.

This chain links TRBV5-1 with TRBJ1-1, with D possibly matching TRBD1 (5 bases). This CDR3 has 14 amino acids. Trimming took off 0 bases at V and 1 base at J, with 7 bases between the two ends. Germline CDR1 SGHRS, CDR2 YFSETQ. The DNA of the CDR3 is TGCGCCAGCAGCTTGGTAGGGGCGAACACTGAAGCTTTCTTT. Its translation is CASSLVGANTEAFF.

This clonotype was counted many times. The chain uses TRBV3-1 and TRBJ2-7; possibly TRBD2 for D (5 bases). Germline CDR1 reads LGHDT; CDR2 reads YNNKEL (reference sequence). The CDR3 is made up of 16 amino acids. Deletions cut 0 bases from V and 0 bases from J, with 12 bases between. The CDR3 sequence is CASSQEGIRGSYEQYF. Here the CDR3 DNA reads TGTGCCAGCAGCCAAGAGGGGATCCGGGGCTCCTACGAGCAGTACTTC.